This TCR beta chain was sequenced for a study of CD8 T cells in Susac syndrome. From blood CD8+ and CD4+ T cells, the TCR beta chain was sequenced. While CD8+ and CD4+ T cells were isolated negatively, TEMRA cells were enriched by FACS. An input of 0.5 to 1 ug of RNA was subjected to reverse transcription using random hexamers. Each CDR3 protein is one row after TCRdb ran MiXCR on the immunoSEQ multiplex PCR reads. The repertoire holds 180,000 or so distinct CDR3 sequences, with nearly 95% as singletons. V lost 4 bases and J lost 11, with 20 bases in between. Germline loops: CDR1 DFQATT, CDR2 SNEGSKA (reference sequence). The CDR3 spans 14 residues.

The gene calls are TRBV20-1 and TRBJ1-4; D possibly corresponds to TRBD1 (6 bases). This sequence was found in a human donor with multiple sclerosis. Sequenced input: CD4+ T cells from PBMCs. The CDR3 nucleotides are TGCAGTGCTAAGGTCGGAGGGTCCGGGGGCAAACTGTTTTTT. Its protein product is CSAKVGGSGGKLFF.